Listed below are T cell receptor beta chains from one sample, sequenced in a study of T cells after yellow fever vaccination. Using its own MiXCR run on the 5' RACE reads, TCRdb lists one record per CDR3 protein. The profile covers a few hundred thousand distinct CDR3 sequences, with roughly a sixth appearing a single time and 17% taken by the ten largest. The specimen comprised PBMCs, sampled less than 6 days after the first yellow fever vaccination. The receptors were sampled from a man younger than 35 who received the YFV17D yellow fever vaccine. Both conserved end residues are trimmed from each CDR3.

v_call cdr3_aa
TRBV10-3 AISDRESNQPQH
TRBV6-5 ASSYSAQGQGRNTIY
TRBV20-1 SAPGPYTDTQY
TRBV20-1 SAPGRTGRREKLF
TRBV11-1 ASSHRTLGEGELF
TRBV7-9 ASSRAEETQY
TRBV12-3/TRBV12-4 ASSIVPKETQY
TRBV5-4 ASSLAGREQY
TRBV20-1 SARRVAGTGEQY
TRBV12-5 ASGLVAAGRRSPLH
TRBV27 ASSPSDRIYEQY
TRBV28 ASSFSGHEQF
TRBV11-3 ASSDTLGDTQY
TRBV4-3 ASSQDLGGNTIY
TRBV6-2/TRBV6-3 ASNRAGYGYT
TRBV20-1 SAPTGVTQETQY
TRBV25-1 ASREGHYNSPLH
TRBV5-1 ASSPGDRVNSPLH
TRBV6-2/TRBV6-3 ASSSDRGHEQY
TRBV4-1 ASSQLFAGNYEQY
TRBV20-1 SASTISGVMNTQY
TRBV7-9 ASSPQGDPQETQY
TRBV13 ASSSLFPFTEAF
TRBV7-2 ASSLWTNALKNIQY
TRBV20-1 SARDPSLLGRNGYT
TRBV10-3 ATSQATEAF
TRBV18 ASSPPRGEYQETQY
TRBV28 ASSSIGQANTEAF
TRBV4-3 ASSQVGGSSYEQY
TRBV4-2 ASSQEWVVPASSYNEQF
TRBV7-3 ASSAQGSGANVLT
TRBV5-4 ASSFLTSGGYNEQF
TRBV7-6 ASSPVTGTYGYT
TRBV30 ALQRAGNTEAF
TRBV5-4 ASSARITDTQY
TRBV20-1 SALDYTGGVETQY
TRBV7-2 ASSLETGVKLF
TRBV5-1 ASRTGPVQETQY
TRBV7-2 ASSWRQGNQPQH
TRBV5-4 ASSFYLSFQETQY
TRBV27 ASSLLLATDTQY
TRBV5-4 ASNERGQETQY
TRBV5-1 ASRGNVRGSTGELF
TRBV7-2 ASSFVTGSEKLF
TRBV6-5 ATATPYGYT
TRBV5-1 ASSEGSSTDTQY
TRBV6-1 ASSLGTGRMQY